Following are 6 T cell receptor beta chains from one sample sequenced in a study of shared clonotypes between healthy human individuals. CD45RO-negative cells were positively selected for CCR7, leaving out terminally differentiated effector memory CD45RA+ cells. Repertoires were generated with immunoSEQ multiplex PCR, while TCRdb's copy carries only in-frame clones and drops some. The sample records around 2.1 million clones, about 93% being singletons. The specimen sequenced was naive CD8+ T cells from PBMCs. The receptors were gathered from a man younger than 30 in good health. Some clones in this sample may be carry-over from other donors' samples.

This clone appeared a single time. V is TRBV4-3 and J is TRBJ2-2; TRBD2 matches 11 bases. The germline gives CDR1 LGHNA, CDR2 YSLEER. The ends lost 4 bases at V and 3 bases at J; junction bases unmatched: 7. There are 17 residues in the CDR3. The CDR3 nucleotides are TGCGCCAGCAGCCTAGCGGGAGGGCCGGGGTACACCGGGGAGCTGTTTTTT. It translates to CASSLAGGPGYTGELFF.

The chain employs TRBV19 and TRBJ2-3; the match to TRBD1 covers 8 bases. Germline CDR1 LNHDA, CDR2 SQIVND (reference sequence). Trimming removed 9 bases from V and 7 bases from J; junction bases left unmatched: 3. There are 11 residues in the CDR3. CDR3 coding DNA: TGTGCCAGCAGGGGGCCACATACGCAGTATTTT. Translating gives CASRGPHTQYF.

The CDR3, as DNA: TGTGCCGGAGGAGGGGCGGTTTTGTCGGAGACCCAGTACTTC. Translating gives CAGGGAVLSETQYF. The V and J genes are TRBV7-9 and TRBJ2-5, with a tentative D call TRBD2 (6 bases). This CDR3 contains 14 residues. V was trimmed by 11 bases and J by 5 bases, leaving 21 bases between them. Germline V gives CDR1 SEHNR, CDR2 FQNEAQ (reference sequence).

The chain carries TRBV18 and TRBJ2-7; D unclear. Per germline, CDR1 KGHSH and CDR2 LQKENI. The CDR3 spans 15 residues. Between the trimmed V and J ends, which lost 3 bases and 6 bases, there was a span of 18 bases. As DNA, the CDR3 is TGTGCCAGCTCACCGGGTGAGTTCACGGAATCCGAGCAGTACTTC. Its protein is CASSPGEFTESEQYF.

This clone was picked up a small number of times. This rearrangement joins TRBV11-2 to TRBJ2-1, with D perhaps matching TRBD1 or TRBD2 (5 bases each). CDR1 and CDR2 (germline): SGHAT, FQNNGV. The V end lost 0 bases, the J end lost 2 bases, and 14 bases lay between the germline ends. The CDR3 totals 17 residues. In DNA, the CDR3 is TGTGCCAGCAGCTTAGACAACACCGGGACCCCCTACAATGAGCAGTTCTTC. It codes for CASSLDNTGTPYNEQFF.

This sequence joins TRBV4-3 and TRBJ1-1; D remains unclear. CDR3 length equals 14 residues. Trimming pared 4 bases from V and 1 base from J, leaving 10 bases between. Germline CDR1 is LGHNA and CDR2 is YSLEER. The CDR3 spells CASSPASGNTEAFF. CDR3 sequence (DNA): TGCGCCAGCAGCCCCGCCTCCGGGAACACTGAAGCTTTCTTT.